This entry is about one TCR beta chain. This specimen belongs to a study of blood T cell repertoires in COVID-19. Overall study: Researchers got acute and convalescent COVID-19 samples from the United States, Italy and Spain. T cells, B-cell-depleted T cells, or PBMCs provided the cDNA or gDNA that served as material.

Allocation to cohorts depended on clinical history reported by the participants. In the original processing: Amplification of reference gene primers was used by the study to estimate nucleated cell counts. Method: immunoSEQ multiplex PCR; TCRdb's copy keeps in-frame clones and lacks some. V, J and clone size are taken as reported in that table, and D and trimming were inferred from the DNA itself. The data contain 200,000 to 250,000 clones, less than 90% of them singletons. Sequencing was carried out using PBMCs or T cells enriched from blood (not recorded which). The TCR sequence derives from a woman in her twenties or thirties who had recovered from COVID-19.

In DNA, the CDR3 is TGTGCCAGCAGTTTAAATCTTCCAGGGTTGACTGGAAACACCATATATTTT. Residues: CASSLNLPGLTGNTIYF. The chain recombines TRBV28 with TRBJ1-3; TRBD1 is a possible D gene (5 bases). The CDR3 covers 17 residues. From germline, CDR1 is MDHEN and CDR2 SYDVKM. The V end was cut by 2 bases, the J end by 2 bases, with 16 bases between.